These T cell receptor beta chains were read from a single sample in a study of cytomegalovirus exposure and HLA in healthy donors. Some clones are missing from TCRdb's copy, which holds only in-frame ones; the method was immunoSEQ multiplex PCR. The sample has about 120,000 clones, around four fifths seen once; the top ten hold 1.5% to 2%. Sequencing was done on a sample of PBMCs. Every receptor here comes from a man in his forties in good health and CMV-seronegative. Both conserved end residues are part of each CDR3. D genes are given only for firm matches. Where a row states a size, it is once, few, many or the class of an expanded clone; other rows omit it.

V gene	D gene	J gene	clone size	CDR3 DNA	CDR3 protein
TRBV27	TRBD2	TRBJ2-2	NA	TGTGCCAGCAGTTCGCTCGGGACTAGCGGGGGGGTGATAACCGGGGAGCTGTTTTTT	CASSSLGTSGGVITGELFF
TRBV7-9	NA	TRBJ1-5	NA	TGTGCCAGCAGCTCAGGACAGCCCAATCAGCCCCAGCATTTT	CASSSGQPNQPQHF
TRBV5-1	NA	TRBJ1-3	NA	TGCGCCAGCAGCTTGGGACCGCTAGGTGGAAACACCATATATTTT	CASSLGPLGGNTIYF
TRBV28	TRBD1	TRBJ1-5	NA	TGTGCCAGCAGTTTACCGACAGGGGGTCGTCAGCCCCAGCATTTT	CASSLPTGGRQPQHF
TRBV6-6	NA	TRBJ1-1	NA	TGTGCCAGCAACAGGTTACCCACTGAAGCTTTCTTT	CASNRLPTEAFF
TRBV7-2	NA	TRBJ2-5	NA	TGTGCCAGCAGCTTATCTGGGGGCGCGGAGACCCAGTACTTC	CASSLSGGAETQYF
TRBV7-2	NA	TRBJ2-6	NA	TGTGCCAGCAGCTTAGGTGGGGCCAACGGCCTGACTTTC	CASSLGGANGLTF
TRBV4-3	NA	TRBJ1-1	NA	TGCGCCAGCAGCCACAAAAAGGGAGGGGTGGACACTGAAGCTTTCTTT	CASSHKKGGVDTEAFF
TRBV10-3	NA	TRBJ1-2	NA	TGTGCCATCAGTGTCCTTGGGCAGCTCTATGGCTACACCTTC	CAISVLGQLYGYTF
TRBV2	NA	TRBJ1-1	NA	TGTGCCAGCACCAGGAACACTGAAGCTTTCTTT	CASTRNTEAFF
TRBV28	TRBD2	TRBJ2-1	once	TGTGCCAGCTTAGACCTGACGGGACTAGCCATCAATGAGCAGTTCTTC	CASLDLTGLAINEQFF
TRBV5-5	TRBD1	TRBJ1-2	few	TGTGCCAGCAGCTTGGGACAGGGACCGACCTATGGCTACACCTTC	CASSLGQGPTYGYTF
TRBV27	TRBD2	TRBJ2-1	NA	TGTGCCAGCAGTTTTTTTACTAGCGGGAGGTCCTACAATGAGCAGTTCTTC	CASSFFTSGRSYNEQFF
TRBV2	TRBD1	TRBJ1-4	NA	TGTGCCAGCAGGGCGGGACAGCACAACGGGGCTAATGAAAAACTGTTTTTT	CASRAGQHNGANEKLFF
TRBV7-9	TRBD1	TRBJ1-1	NA	TGTGCCAGCAGGTCGCTTTTTTTCAAGGACAGGATCATGAACACTGAAGCTTTCTTT	CASRSLFFKDRIMNTEAFF
TRBV9	TRBD1	TRBJ2-7	NA	TGTGCCAGCAGCGTAGAGGGACAGGGGGTTCGCGAGCAGTACTTC	CASSVEGQGVREQYF
TRBV30	NA	TRBJ2-1	few	TGTGCCTGGAGTGTAAGGGCGCGACTAGACTACAATGAGCAGTTCTTC	CAWSVRARLDYNEQFF
TRBV6-5	NA	TRBJ1-1	NA	TGTGCCAGCAGAGAGTCTCCTGGGAACACTGAAGCTTTCTTT	CASRESPGNTEAFF
TRBV5-4	NA	TRBJ2-5	few	TGTGCCAGCAGCTTGGAGCCAGGGGCAGAAGAGACCCAGTACTTC	CASSLEPGAEETQYF
TRBV20-1	NA	TRBJ2-7	NA	TGCAGTGCAAAGGGGGACGGAGCGCAGTACTTC	CSAKGDGAQYF
TRBV6-1	NA	TRBJ1-1	NA	TGTGCCAGCAGTGATAGAGGGAACACTGAAGCTTTCTTT	CASSDRGNTEAFF
TRBV25-1	NA	TRBJ1-1	NA	TGTGCCAGCAGCGAGGCGGCAGGGCCAAACACTGAAGCTTTCTTT	CASSEAAGPNTEAFF
TRBV5-1	NA	TRBJ1-3	NA	TGCGCCAGCAGCTTGAATGAGGGAAACACCATATATTTT	CASSLNEGNTIYF
TRBV19	NA	TRBJ1-1	NA	TGTGCCAGTACCAAGACGGGAATCTGGACTGAAGCTTTCTTT	CASTKTGIWTEAFF
TRBV27	TRBD1	TRBJ1-1	NA	TGTGCCAGCAGTTTTTCCAACAGGGGGCAGACTGAAGCTTTCTTT	CASSFSNRGQTEAFF
TRBV5-1	TRBD1	TRBJ2-7	NA	TGCGCCAGCGCCCGGGGGCTCGGGACAGGGGGGACCTACGAGCAGTACTTC	CASARGLGTGGTYEQYF
TRBV15	TRBD2	TRBJ2-3	NA	TGTGCCACCAGCCAGGGACTAGCAGAGGCAGTTACGCAGTATTTT	CATSQGLAEAVTQYF
TRBV29-1	TRBD1	TRBJ1-2	once	TGCAGCGGGGGGGACAGCTCCCTCTATGGCTACACCTTC	CSGGDSSLYGYTF
TRBV5-1	NA	TRBJ1-5	NA	TGCGCCTGGGGGCAGCTTTATAGCAATCAGCCCCAGCATTTT	CAWGQLYSNQPQHF
TRBV2	TRBD1	TRBJ1-4	NA	TGTGCCAGCATCGGGGACAGTAATGAAAAACTGTTTTTT	CASIGDSNEKLFF
TRBV6-5	NA	TRBJ2-7	few	TGTGCCAGCATGCCGGGGAACCGCTACGAGCAGTACTTC	CASMPGNRYEQYF
TRBV29-1	NA	TRBJ1-3	NA	TGCAGCGTTCCGGACAACTCTGGAAACACCATATATTTT	CSVPDNSGNTIYF
TRBV5-1	TRBD1	TRBJ2-1	few	TGCGCCAGCAGCGATGACAGGGGTTTATACAATGAGCAGTTCTTC	CASSDDRGLYNEQFF
TRBV7-9	NA	TRBJ1-4	NA	TGTGCCAGCAGCTTAGTACGGGGTGAAAAACTGTTTTTT	CASSLVRGEKLFF
TRBV19	NA	TRBJ2-3	NA	TGTGCCAGCACAGACGGGGGATCGGGCACAGATACGCAGTATTTT	CASTDGGSGTDTQYF
TRBV5-3	NA	TRBJ2-4	once	TGTGCCAGAAGCTATGGACTCAACAACATTCAGTACTTC	CARSYGLNNIQYF
TRBV7-9	TRBD2	TRBJ2-3	NA	TGTTCCAGCAGCTTACTGGCGGGAGGTTCAGATACGCAGTATTTT	CSSSLLAGGSDTQYF
TRBV2	NA	TRBJ2-7	NA	TGTGCCAGCAGTGCCCTAGACCCCCTCTCCTACGAGCAGTACTTC	CASSALDPLSYEQYF
TRBV5-4	TRBD1	TRBJ2-7	NA	TGTGCCAGCAGCCGATGGACAGGGGATGACAACGAGCAGTACTTC	CASSRWTGDDNEQYF
TRBV6-5	NA	TRBJ2-7	NA	TGTGCCAGCAGTTACCTTGGACTCTCCTACGAGCAGTACTTC	CASSYLGLSYEQYF
TRBV28	NA	TRBJ1-2	NA	TGTGCCAGCATAAACACAAACAGCTATGGCTACACCTTC	CASINTNSYGYTF
TRBV9	TRBD1	TRBJ1-2	NA	TGTGCCAGCAGCGTCGGGACAGTAGTCTATGGCTACACCTTC	CASSVGTVVYGYTF
TRBV18	TRBD2	TRBJ2-1	NA	TGTGCCAGCTCACCACCGTCCCTAGCGGGAAACAATGAGCAGTTCTTC	CASSPPSLAGNNEQFF
TRBV9	TRBD2	TRBJ2-5	NA	TGTGCCAGCAGCGTAGCGGGGGGGGGAGAGACCCAGTACTTC	CASSVAGGGETQYF
TRBV2	NA	TRBJ1-1	NA	TGTGCCAGCAGTGGAGGTGGTATTCGATTGGCTTTCTTT	CASSGGGIRLAFF
TRBV27	NA	TRBJ2-2	few	TGTGCCAGCAGTCTAGACAGGTTCACCGGGGAGCTGTTTTTT	CASSLDRFTGELFF
TRBV6-5	TRBD1	TRBJ2-7	NA	TGTGCCAGCAGGACAGGGGCGGGGGAGCAGTACTTC	CASRTGAGEQYF
TRBV18	NA	TRBJ2-5	NA	TGTGCCAGCTCACCCCTCCTAGATCTTCAGGGTGGGGAGACCCAGTACTTC	CASSPLLDLQGGETQYF
TRBV6-1	NA	TRBJ1-6	few	TGTGCCAGCAACGACTCCGGGACTAAGAATTCACCCCTCCACTTT	CASNDSGTKNSPLHF
TRBV18	NA	TRBJ1-5	NA	TGTGCCAGCTCACCAGGAGGAGGAGAACAGCCCCAGCATTTT	CASSPGGGEQPQHF
TRBV2	NA	TRBJ1-4	NA	TGTGCCAGCAGTGAAGCGGGGGGAAATAATGAAAAACTGTTTTTT	CASSEAGGNNEKLFF